This TCR beta chain came from a study of T cell responses to AZD1222 COVID-19 vaccine. Findings of the study overall: Across the whole spike, CD4 TCRs peaked at regions 160-218 and 743-854. The donors showed a predominance of white British ancestry and of females, with possible underestimation of clonal diversity. Repertoires were sampled only after the peak T cell response. Nearly half of spike-specific TCRs reportedly target variant regions that are unmutated in the B.1.351 and B.1.1.7 variants.

Using immunoSEQ multiplex PCR, the repertoire was profiled, and TCRdb retains in-frame clones only, with some absent. The sample holds more than 150,000 clones; approximately 93% are singletons and the top ten take approximately 3.7%. Concerning this clone itself: Its target is not known.

Trimming at V came to 3 bases and at J to 4 bases, leaving 6 bases not matched to a gene. Germline values: CDR1 KGHSH, CDR2 LQKENI. CDR3 size: 16 residues. The clonotype originates from an adult who received the AZD1222 COVID-19 vaccine. The sample here was peripheral blood, taken 28 days after the second AZD1222 dose. The V and J genes are TRBV18 and TRBJ2-1, with 10 positions matching TRBD1. DNA of the CDR3: TGTGCCAGCTCACCGGTAGGGACAGGGGCTTACAATGAGCAGTTCTTC. Translating it yields CASSPVGTGAYNEQFF.